The T cell receptor (beta chain) described here comes from a study of T cells in Graves' hyperthyroidism and ophthalmopathy. Study-level findings and limits: In the blood, most expanded thyroid clonotypes above 0.001 appeared as well.

This clonotype was observed at least ten times. Its antigen is not known. What was amplified from RNA transcripts were TCR beta CDR3 regions. The study used the HTBI primer set for a first-round RT-PCR of the TCR CDR3. One entry per CDR3 protein results from TCRdb running MiXCR on the multiplex PCR reads. Of about 510,000 distinct CDR3 sequences listed, 40% to 55% are singletons. The CDR3 loop spans 13 amino acids. Germline-derived CDR1 and CDR2 are SGHTA and FQGNSA. The V and J ends lost 4 bases and 2 bases respectively, with 8 bases between them. This clonotype was obtained from an adult woman with Graves' disease, either hyperthyroidism or ophthalmopathy (not recorded which). The rearrangement uses TRBV7-2 and TRBJ1-1; unclear D gene. Sequenced input: peripheral blood or thyroid tissue (not recorded which). CDR3 residues: CASSYSDNTEAFF. The CDR3 DNA sequence: TGTGCCAGCAGCTACTCAGATAACACTGAAGCTTTCTTT.